The 20 T cell receptor beta chains given below trace back to one sample, sequenced in a study of cytomegalovirus exposure and HLA in healthy donors. The PCR had 60 Vbeta and 13 Jbeta primers. Repertoires were generated with immunoSEQ multiplex PCR, while TCRdb's copy carries only in-frame clones and drops some. This sample carries about 140,000 clones, about 80% of them seen once, and the ten largest clones take roughly 2.3%. Sequencing used PBMCs. All receptors come from a man aged 25-40 years in good health and CMV-seronegative.

This clone has a handful of counts. The chain employs TRBV6-1 and TRBJ2-3; 10 bases line up with TRBD2. The CDR3 spans 16 residues. V lost 3 bases and J lost 1; bases outside the gene matches: 4. From germline, CDR1 is MNHNS and CDR2 SASEGT. In DNA form, the CDR3 reads TGTGCCAGCAGTGACTTAGCGGGAGGAGGCACAGATACGCAGTATTTT. This sequence encodes CASSDLAGGGTDTQYF.

This rearrangement joins TRBV10-3 to TRBJ2-2, with TRBD1 matching over 9 bases. CDR1 ENHRY and CDR2 SYGVKD come from the germline V gene. Germline trimming cut 2 bases from V and 3 bases from J; bases unmatched to any gene: 1. The CDR3 extends over 15 amino acids. The CDR3 is CAISEGTGHTGELFF. CDR3 nucleotides: TGTGCCATCAGTGAGGGGACAGGGCACACCGGGGAGCTGTTTTTT.

This clone was counted a single time. V is TRBV6-1 and J is TRBJ2-5, with D hard to call. CDR3 length: 14 residues. The V end lost 4 bases, the J end lost 5 bases, and 14 bases lay between the germline ends. The V gene's germline CDR1 is MNHNS and CDR2 SASEGT. CDR3 region: CASSGSGSGETQYF. CDR3 nucleotides: TGTGCCAGCAGTGGTTCGGGTAGTGGGGAGACCCAGTACTTC.

This clone was recorded only once. The rearrangement uses TRBV5-1 and TRBJ2-7, with D possibly TRBD2 on 6 matching bases. The CDR3 contains 12 residues. CDR1 and CDR2 from the germline V gene are SGHRS and YFSETQ. Trimming took off 2 bases at V and 5 bases at J, with 8 bases between the two ends. The CDR3 protein is CASSFWGDEQYF. In DNA, the CDR3 is TGCGCCAGCAGCTTCTGGGGGGACGAGCAGTACTTC.

The chain couples TRBV2 to TRBJ1-3, with D perhaps TRBD1 (6 bases). This CDR3 spans 13 amino acids. Per germline, CDR1 SNHLY and CDR2 FYNNEI. With 8 bases removed from V and 4 bases from J, the gap between germline ends came to 12 bases. CDR3 in amino acids: CASESGAGNTIYF. In DNA form, the CDR3 reads TGTGCCAGCGAATCAGGGGCAGGAAACACCATATATTTT. Variable domain in full (rest from reference TRBV2 and TRBJ1-3): EPEVTQTPSHQVTQMGQEVILRCVPISNHLYFYWYRQILGQKVEFLVSFYNNEISEKSEIFDDQFSVERPDGSNFTLKIRSTKLEDSAMYFCASESGAGNTIYFGEGSWLTVV.

This sequence joins TRBV7-9 and TRBJ2-1, with 7 bases aligning to TRBD2. This CDR3 has 14 amino acids. J was trimmed by 8 bases and V by 3 bases; bases with no gene match: 7. Looked up from germline, CDR1 is SEHNR and CDR2 is FQNEAQ (reference sequence). This CDR3 is CASSLQAGSDEQFF. The CDR3 nucleotides are TGTGCCAGCAGCTTGCAAGCGGGATCGGATGAGCAGTTCTTC.

The sample holds a few counts of this clone. The chain combines TRBV7-2 with TRBJ2-5, with a tentative D call TRBD1 (7 bases). Germline loops: CDR1 SGHTA, CDR2 FQGNSA. The ends were cut back, 4 bases at V and 5 bases at J, with 11 bases in the middle. This CDR3 has 13 residues. The DNA for the CDR3 is TGTGCCAGCAGCTCATCAGGGGGGGAGACCCAGTACTTC. Residues: CASSSSGGETQYF.

The J gene is TRBJ2-3, the V gene TRBV7-8; D uncertain. The CDR3 extends over 13 amino acids. V lost 4 bases and J lost 6, with 11 bases in between. Germline CDR1 SGHVS, CDR2 FQNEAQ. The CDR3 sequence is CASSSRVRDTQYF. CDR3 in DNA: TGTGCCAGCAGCTCGCGCGTTCGGGATACGCAGTATTTT.

This clone was found once. This chain uses TRBV5-1 with TRBJ2-1; no clear D gene. CDR3 length equals 12 residues. CDR1 and CDR2 (germline): SGHRS, YFSETQ. Trimming stripped 2 bases from V and 6 bases from J, with 6 bases between. This CDR3 is CASSFPGNEQFF. The DNA of the CDR3 is TGCGCCAGCAGCTTCCCGGGCAATGAGCAGTTCTTC.

This chain links TRBV18 with TRBJ2-6; D is perhaps TRBD1 (5 bases). This CDR3 is 15 amino acids long. Trimming left V 4 bases short and J 1 base short, with 8 bases between. From germline, CDR1 is KGHSH and CDR2 LQKENI. The CDR3 spells CASSLDSSGANVLTF. The CDR3 nucleotides are TGTGCCAGCTCACTCGACAGTTCTGGGGCCAACGTCCTGACTTTC.

The chain combines TRBV13 with TRBJ1-2; D not resolved. This CDR3 comprises 14 residues. Per germline, CDR1 PRHDT and CDR2 FYEKMQ (reference sequence). Trimming took off 0 bases at V and 0 bases at J, with 5 bases between the two ends. CDR3 sequence: CASSLGRANYGYTF. The CDR3, as DNA: TGTGCCAGCAGCTTAGGGAGAGCTAACTATGGCTACACCTTC.

The V gene is TRBV5-1, the J gene TRBJ1-5; tentatively, D is TRBD1 (5 bases). CDR1 SGHRS and CDR2 YFSETQ come from the germline V gene. V was clipped by 4 bases and J by 0 bases, with 8 bases between them. This CDR3 region has 14 residues. In DNA, the CDR3 is TGCGCCAGCAGCCCAGGGCATAGCAATCAGCCCCAGCATTTT. It codes for CASSPGHSNQPQHF. Filled out from reference TRBV5-1 and TRBJ1-5, the complete variable domain reads KAGVTQTPRYLIKTRGQQVTLSCSPISGHRSVSWYQQTPGQGLQFLFEYFSETQRNKGNFPGRFSGRQFSNSRSEMNVSTLELGDSALYLCASSPGHSNQPQHFGDGTRLSIL.

The V gene is TRBV6-6, the J gene TRBJ2-3, with 9 bases aligning to TRBD2. V shed 8 bases and J 3 bases; nucleotides not matched to a gene: 3. The CDR3 extends over 13 amino acids. Germline V CDR1 and CDR2: MNHNY, SVGAGI (reference sequence). The CDR3, as DNA: TGTGCCAGCCTAGCGGGACCTACAGATACGCAGTATTTT. This gives the protein CASLAGPTDTQYF.

This CDR3 is CASSPGTLYGQPQHF. DNA of the CDR3: TGTGCCAGCAGCCCAGGGACACTTTATGGTCAGCCCCAGCATTTT. The chain uses TRBV28 and TRBJ1-5, with D possibly TRBD1 on 6 matching bases. V was shortened by 6 bases and J by 6 bases, with 18 bases between the two germline ends. CDR3 length equals 15 residues. Germline values: CDR1 MDHEN, CDR2 SYDVKM.

This chain uses TRBV10-3 with TRBJ2-5; TRBD2 aligns across 10 bases. CDR1 and CDR2 (germline): ENHRY, SYGVKD. Losses at the gene ends were 0 bases for V and 2 bases for J; bases not matched to a gene: 6. This CDR3 is built from 17 residues. The CDR3 loop reads CAISESASGRSQETQYF. The DNA of the CDR3 is TGTGCCATCAGTGAGTCTGCTAGCGGGAGATCTCAAGAGACCCAGTACTTC.

J is TRBJ1-2 and V is TRBV29-1; D possibly corresponds to TRBD1 (6 bases). Between the trimmed V and J ends, which lost 7 bases and 5 bases, there was a span of 14 bases. The germline gives CDR1 SQVTM, CDR2 ANQGSEA. This CDR3 contains 12 residues. CDR3 sequence: CSGSTGMYGYTF. CDR3 nucleotides: TGCAGCGGTTCAACAGGGATGTATGGCTACACCTTC.

The V gene is TRBV7-2, the J gene TRBJ2-3, with 14 nucleotides matching TRBD2. The CDR3 covers 16 residues. CDR1 and CDR2 from the germline V gene are SGHTA and FQGNSA. The ends lost 5 bases at V and 5 bases at J; junction bases unmatched: 6. In nucleotides, the CDR3 is TGTGCCAGCAGCCCGGGACTAGCGGGAGTCAGAGATACGCAGTATTTT. Translation: CASSPGLAGVRDTQYF.

J is TRBJ2-1 and V is TRBV19; possibly TRBD1 for D (6 bases). V gave up 3 bases and J gave up 6 bases, with 12 bases separating them. This CDR3 has 14 amino acids. Germline CDR1 and CDR2: LNHDA and SQIVND (reference sequence). CDR3 in amino acids: CASSIDSQGNEQFF. The DNA for the CDR3 is TGTGCCAGTAGTATCGACTCACAGGGCAATGAGCAGTTCTTC.

This rearrangement joins TRBV28 to TRBJ1-4, with TRBD1 identical over 11 bases. V shed 7 bases, J shed 7 bases, and the junction held 5 bases outside the gene matches. This CDR3 spans 14 amino acids. CDR1 is MDHEN, CDR2 SYDVKM, per germline. This CDR3 is CASTLGTGGEKLFF. The CDR3 region has the DNA TGTGCCAGCACTCTAGGGACAGGGGGTGAAAAACTGTTTTTT. The variable domain in full, completed from reference TRBV28 and TRBJ1-4, reads DVKVTQSSRYLVKRTGEKVFLECVQDMDHENMFWYRQDPGLGLRLIYFSYDVKMKEKGDIPEGYSVSREKKERFSLILESASTNQTSMYLCASTLGTGGEKLFFGSGTQLSVL.

This clone has more than one count but fewer than ten. CDR3 loop: CASSLGEPQHF. The CDR3 bases are TGTGCCAGCAGCTTGGGCGAGCCCCAGCATTTT. This chain joins TRBV5-8 and TRBJ1-5; D remains unclear. There are 11 residues in the CDR3. V lost 0 bases, J lost 8 bases, and 3 bases lay in between. The germline V gene has CDR1 SGHTS and CDR2 YDEGEE.